This T cell receptor (beta chain) was retrieved from a study of blood T cell repertoires in COVID-19. Study summary: Sites across the United States, Italy and Spain contributed samples from acute and convalescent COVID-19. T cells, B-cell-depleted T cells, or PBMCs supplied cDNA or gDNA.

Produced via immunoSEQ multiplex PCR; TCRdb's table is partial and in-frame only. The sample gives more than 40,000 clones, about 81% of which show up once; about 2.5% is in the top ten. Trimming at V came to 2 bases and at J to 5 bases, leaving 9 bases not matched to a gene. Germline CDR1 LGHNA, CDR2 YNFKEQ. The CDR3 is made up of 15 amino acids. This clone was counted only a few times. The V gene is TRBV4-2, the J gene TRBJ2-7, with 7 bases aligning to TRBD1. The sequenced sample consisted of peripheral blood. This TCR was recovered from a man in his fifties with acute or convalescent COVID-19. The CDR3 region is CASSQQTGRDNEQYF. The CDR3 coding sequence is TGTGCCAGCAGCCAACAGACAGGGAGAGATAACGAGCAGTACTTC.